This T cell receptor beta chain is from a study of human CD8 memory T cell subsets (dated by TCRdb to the early 2020s). In the study overall: To assess clonal relationships, the TCRbeta repertoires of stem-like (TSTEM), progenitor exhausted-like (TPEX) and effector memory CD8+ T cell subsets were compared. Six donors each provided TSTEM, TPEX and effector memory subsets, and TCRbeta repertoires were obtained from all six. Study-wide findings and limitations: Only TCRbeta chains were sequenced, and repertoire comparisons were based on six donors, with testing performed by paired t-tests and Bonferroni correction. TSTEM and TPEX subsets showed similarly high normalized Shannon-Wiener diversity, whereas effector memory subsets were comparatively less diverse. Chao1 estimates suggested greater repertoire diversity in TSTEM than in TPEX subsets, potentially reflecting a broader range of specificities. Both stem-like subsets shared clonotypes with effector memory cells, but TSTEM and TPEX repertoires overlapped minimally, suggesting distinct antigen spectra.

Density gradient separation was used to isolate peripheral blood mononuclear cells from buffy coats of healthy donors. The study enriched total CD8+ T cells through negative magnetic separation using EasySep or MojoSort CD8+ T cell isolation kits. For each subset, total RNA was extracted using an RNeasy Mini Kit from duplicate vials of more than 120,000 sorted CD8+ T cells. PBMCs were used either fresh or after being cryopreserved in fetal bovine serum containing 10% DMSO. Fluorescence-activated cell sorting on a FACSAria III was used to sort CD8+ T cell subsets to purity. The CDR3 sequence holds 15 residues, the cysteine and phenylalanine included. No DNA appears here. CDR1 and CDR2 are drawn from the germline V gene: MGHDK, SYGVNS. As concerns this clonotype: The specificity of this receptor is unknown.

A Human TCR Profiling Kit was used to prepare UMI-labeled 5' RACE TCRbeta libraries. Every TCRbeta library was prepared in parallel, with the same number of PCR cycles used for all of the libraries. As for the authors' bioinformatics: Each TCRbeta library contained between roughly 2,700 and 20,000 functional CDR3beta clonotypes. UMI extraction and consensus assembly used MIGEC 1.2.9, requiring at least three reads per UMI. MiXCR 3.0.3 was used to extract in-frame CDR3beta repertoires. Each sample was downsampled to 42,000 randomly selected UMIs before diversity metrics were calculated in VDJtools 1.2.1. For each sample pair, the repertoire overlap metrics D, R and F2 were calculated in VDJtools using the top 3,000 clones. TCRdb reanalyzed the reads, keeping one entry per CDR3 protein sequence and omitting DNA. The V and J calls, along with clone size, are taken from TCRdb and not from the paper's own processing. Per the sample table, the count is approximately 7,500 distinct CDR3 sequences. The ten top clones hold roughly 20% of the sample.

The clonotype was recovered from a human donor in good health. The chain was built from TRBV25-1 and TRBJ2-2; TCRdb selects TRBD1, and the lack of DNA leaves this call unchecked. The sequenced sample was CD8+ T cells from PBMCs. CDR3 region: CASSADRQGTGELFF. With all but the CDR3 taken from the reference TRBV25-1 and TRBJ2-2 genes, the full variable domain is: EADIYQTPRYLVIGTGKKITLECSQTMGHDKMYWYQQDPGMELHLIHYSYGVNSTEKGDLSSESTVSRIRTEHFPLTLESARPSHTSQYLCASSADRQGTGELFFGEGSRLTVL.